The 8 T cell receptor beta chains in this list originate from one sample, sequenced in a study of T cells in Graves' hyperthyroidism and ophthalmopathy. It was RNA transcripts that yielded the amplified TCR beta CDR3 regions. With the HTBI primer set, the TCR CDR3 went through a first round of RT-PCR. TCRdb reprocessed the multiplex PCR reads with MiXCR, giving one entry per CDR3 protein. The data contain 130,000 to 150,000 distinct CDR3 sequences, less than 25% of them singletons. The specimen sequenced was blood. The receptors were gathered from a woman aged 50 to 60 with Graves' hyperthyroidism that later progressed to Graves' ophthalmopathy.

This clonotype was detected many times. CDR3 nucleotides: TGCGCCAGCAGCCCGGGACAGGGCGGGACCGGGGAGCTGTTTTTT. Its protein product is CASSPGQGGTGELFF. The V gene is TRBV5-1, the J gene TRBJ2-2; 9 bases match TRBD1. There are 15 residues in the CDR3. From germline, CDR1 is SGHRS and CDR2 YFSETQ. Losses at the gene ends were 4 bases for V and 5 bases for J; bases not matched to a gene: 6.

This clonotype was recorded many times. CDR3 sequence reads: CASSRYSGRDGETQYF. In DNA, the CDR3 is TGTGCCAGCAGTAGATATAGCGGGAGGGACGGAGAGACCCAGTACTTC. The rearrangement links TRBV12-3 or TRBV12-4 to TRBJ2-5; 11 bases are a match to TRBD2. This CDR3 has 16 residues. V lost 5 bases to trimming and J lost 4 bases; unmatched junction nucleotides: 9.

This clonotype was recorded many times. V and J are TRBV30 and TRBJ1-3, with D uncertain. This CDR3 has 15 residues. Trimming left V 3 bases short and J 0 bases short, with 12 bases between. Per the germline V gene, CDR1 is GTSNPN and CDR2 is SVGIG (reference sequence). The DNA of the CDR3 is TGTGCCTGGAGCGCGACACAAAACTCTGGAAACACCATATATTTT. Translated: CAWSATQNSGNTIYF.

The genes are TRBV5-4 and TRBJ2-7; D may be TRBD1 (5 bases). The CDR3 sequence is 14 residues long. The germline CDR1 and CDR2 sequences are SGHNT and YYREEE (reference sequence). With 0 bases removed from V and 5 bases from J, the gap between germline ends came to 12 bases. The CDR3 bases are TGTGCCAGCAGCTTGGCGGGTGCCAGGGACGAGCAGTACTTC. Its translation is CASSLAGARDEQYF.

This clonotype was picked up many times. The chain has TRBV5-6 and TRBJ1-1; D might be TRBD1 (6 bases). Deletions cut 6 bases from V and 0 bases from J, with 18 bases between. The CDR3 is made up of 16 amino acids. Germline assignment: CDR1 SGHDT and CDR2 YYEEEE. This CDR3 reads CASTTTIGGMNTEAFF. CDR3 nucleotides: TGTGCCAGCACGACAACAATCGGGGGCATGAACACTGAAGCTTTCTTT.

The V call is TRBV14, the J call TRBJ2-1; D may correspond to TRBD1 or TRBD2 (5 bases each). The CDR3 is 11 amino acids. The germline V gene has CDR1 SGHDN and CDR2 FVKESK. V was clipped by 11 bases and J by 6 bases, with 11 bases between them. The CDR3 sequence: CAPSRGNEQFF. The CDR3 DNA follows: TGTGCCCCCTCGAGGGGCAATGAGCAGTTCTTC.

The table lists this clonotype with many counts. For the CDR3, the DNA is TGTGCCAGCAGATACGGGACTAGTCGTACAGATACGCAGTATTTT. It specifies CASRYGTSRTDTQYF. The chain has TRBV6-1 and TRBJ2-3, with 8 bases fitting TRBD2. Germline CDR1 reads MNHNS; CDR2 reads SASEGT. The CDR3 is made up of 15 amino acids. Losses at the gene ends were 6 bases for V and 3 bases for J; bases not matched to a gene: 8.

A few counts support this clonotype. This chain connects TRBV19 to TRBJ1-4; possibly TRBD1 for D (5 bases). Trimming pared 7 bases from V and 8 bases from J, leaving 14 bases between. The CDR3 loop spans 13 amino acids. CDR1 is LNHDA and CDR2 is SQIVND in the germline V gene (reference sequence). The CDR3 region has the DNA TGTGCCAGTAACCAGGGTTCCGGCGAAAAACTGTTTTTT. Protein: CASNQGSGEKLFF.